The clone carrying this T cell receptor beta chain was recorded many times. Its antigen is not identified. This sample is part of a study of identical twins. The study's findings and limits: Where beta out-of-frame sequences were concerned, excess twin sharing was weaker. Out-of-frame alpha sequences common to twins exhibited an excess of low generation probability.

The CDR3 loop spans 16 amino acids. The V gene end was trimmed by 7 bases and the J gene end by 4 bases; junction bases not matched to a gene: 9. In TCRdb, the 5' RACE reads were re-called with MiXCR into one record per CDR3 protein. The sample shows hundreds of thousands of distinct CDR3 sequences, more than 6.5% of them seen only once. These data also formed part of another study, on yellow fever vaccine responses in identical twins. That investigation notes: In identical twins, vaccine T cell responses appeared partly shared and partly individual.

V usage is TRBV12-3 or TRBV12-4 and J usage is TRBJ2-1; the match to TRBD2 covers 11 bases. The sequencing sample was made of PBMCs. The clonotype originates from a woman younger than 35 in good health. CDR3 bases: TGTGCCAGCACGCGGACTAGCGGGTCAGATTACAATGAGCAGTTCTTC. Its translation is CASTRTSGSDYNEQFF.